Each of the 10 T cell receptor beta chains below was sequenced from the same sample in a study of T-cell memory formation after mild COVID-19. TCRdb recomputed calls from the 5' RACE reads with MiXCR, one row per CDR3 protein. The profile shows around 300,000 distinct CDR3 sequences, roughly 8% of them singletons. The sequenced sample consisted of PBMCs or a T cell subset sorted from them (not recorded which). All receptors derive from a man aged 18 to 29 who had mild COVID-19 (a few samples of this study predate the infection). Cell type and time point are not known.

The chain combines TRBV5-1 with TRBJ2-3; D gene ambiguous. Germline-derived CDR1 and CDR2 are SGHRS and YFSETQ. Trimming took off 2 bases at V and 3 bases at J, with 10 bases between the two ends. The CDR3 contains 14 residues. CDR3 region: CASSFGLGTDTQYF. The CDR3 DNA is TGCGCCAGCAGCTTCGGGCTGGGGACAGATACGCAGTATTTT.

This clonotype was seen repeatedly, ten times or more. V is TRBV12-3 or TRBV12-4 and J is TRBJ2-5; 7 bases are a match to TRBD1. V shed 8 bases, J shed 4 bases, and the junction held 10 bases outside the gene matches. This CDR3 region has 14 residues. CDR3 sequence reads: CASLRTGSSETQYF. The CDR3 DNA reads TGTGCCAGCTTACGGACAGGTTCATCAGAGACCCAGTACTTC.

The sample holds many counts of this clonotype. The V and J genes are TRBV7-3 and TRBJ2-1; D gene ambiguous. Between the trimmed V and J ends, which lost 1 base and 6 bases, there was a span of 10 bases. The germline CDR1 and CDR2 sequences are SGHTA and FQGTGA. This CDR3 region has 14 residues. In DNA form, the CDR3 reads TGTGCCAGCAGCTTAATGGTAAACGCCAATGAGCAGTTCTTC. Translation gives CASSLMVNANEQFF.

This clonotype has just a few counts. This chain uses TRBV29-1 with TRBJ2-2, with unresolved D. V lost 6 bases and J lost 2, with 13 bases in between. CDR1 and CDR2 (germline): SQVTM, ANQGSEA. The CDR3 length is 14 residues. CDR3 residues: CSVLTTVNTGELFF. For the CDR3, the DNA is TGCAGCGTCCTTACAACGGTAAACACCGGGGAGCTGTTTTTT.

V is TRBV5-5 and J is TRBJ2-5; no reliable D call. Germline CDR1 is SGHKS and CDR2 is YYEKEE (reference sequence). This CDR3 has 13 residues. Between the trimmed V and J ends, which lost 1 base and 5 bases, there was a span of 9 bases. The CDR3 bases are TGTGCCAGCAGCTTGATCGGCGCCGAGACCCAGTACTTC. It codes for CASSLIGAETQYF.

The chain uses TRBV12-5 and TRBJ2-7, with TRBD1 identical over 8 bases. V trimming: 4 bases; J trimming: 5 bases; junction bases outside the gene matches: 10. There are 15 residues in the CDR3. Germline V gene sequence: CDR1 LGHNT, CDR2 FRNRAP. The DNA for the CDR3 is TGTGCTAGTGGTTCCCCAGGGGGCGAGGTCGACGAGCAGTACGTC. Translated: CASGSPGGEVDEQYV.

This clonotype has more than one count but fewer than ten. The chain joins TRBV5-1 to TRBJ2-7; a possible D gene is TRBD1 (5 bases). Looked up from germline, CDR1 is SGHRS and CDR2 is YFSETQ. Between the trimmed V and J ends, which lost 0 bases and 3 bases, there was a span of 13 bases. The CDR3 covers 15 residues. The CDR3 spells CASSLGQGRLYEQYF. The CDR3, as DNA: TGCGCCAGCAGCTTGGGCCAGGGTCGCCTCTACGAGCAGTACTTC.

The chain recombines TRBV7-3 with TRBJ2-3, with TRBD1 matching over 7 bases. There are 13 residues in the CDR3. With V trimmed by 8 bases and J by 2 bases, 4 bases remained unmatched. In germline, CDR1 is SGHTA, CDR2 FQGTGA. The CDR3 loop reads CASGDRATDTQYF. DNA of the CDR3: TGTGCCAGCGGAGACAGGGCCACAGATACGCAGTATTTT.

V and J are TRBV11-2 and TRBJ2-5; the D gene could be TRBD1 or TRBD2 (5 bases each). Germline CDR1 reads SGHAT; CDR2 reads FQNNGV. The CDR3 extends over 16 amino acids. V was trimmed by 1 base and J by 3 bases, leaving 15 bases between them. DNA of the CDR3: TGTGCCAGCAGCTTAGTGCTCGGACTGGGGGAAGAGACCCAGTACTTC. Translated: CASSLVLGLGEETQYF.

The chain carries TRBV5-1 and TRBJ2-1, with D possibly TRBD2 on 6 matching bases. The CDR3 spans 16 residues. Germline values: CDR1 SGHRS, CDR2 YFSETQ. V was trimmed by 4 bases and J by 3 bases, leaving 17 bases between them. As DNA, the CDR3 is TGCGCCAGCAGCCTCCCGCAGGGACTCCGCTACAATGAGCAGTTCTTC. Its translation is CASSLPQGLRYNEQFF.